These T cell receptor beta chains were read from a single sample in a study of T cells in Graves' hyperthyroidism and ophthalmopathy. TCRdb reprocessed the multiplex PCR reads via MiXCR and lists one record per CDR3 protein. Among roughly 510,000 distinct CDR3 sequences listed, about 45% were seen once. Sequenced input: peripheral blood or thyroid tissue (not recorded which). These receptors were obtained from an adult woman with Graves' disease, either hyperthyroidism or ophthalmopathy (not recorded which). CDR3s include the opening cysteine and the closing phenylalanine or tryptophan. Each record gives: D gene, V gene, J gene, clone size, CDR3 protein, CDR3 DNA. D genes are given only for firm matches. Some rows have no size entry. The others give once, few or many, or a class for an expanded clone.

d_call: -; v_call: TRBV11-2; j_call: TRBJ2-2; clone_size: -; cdr3_aa: CASSLRTHTSNTGELFF; cdr3_nt: TGTGCCAGCAGCTTACGAACACATACCTCGAACACCGGGGAGCTGTTTTTT
d_call: -; v_call: TRBV10-3; j_call: TRBJ2-7; clone_size: -; cdr3_aa: CAISDRTYEQYF; cdr3_nt: TGTGCCATCAGCGACAGAACCTACGAGCAGTACTTC
d_call: -; v_call: TRBV19; j_call: TRBJ1-1; clone_size: -; cdr3_aa: CARADRGGADVPEAFF; cdr3_nt: -
d_call: -; v_call: TRBV2; j_call: TRBJ2-2; clone_size: many; cdr3_aa: CASRTTGRAGELFF; cdr3_nt: TGTGCCAGCAGGACTACAGGGCGGGCCGGGGAGCTGTTTTTT
d_call: -; v_call: TRBV7-2; j_call: TRBJ2-7; clone_size: -; cdr3_aa: CASSLGSIYEQYF; cdr3_nt: TGTGCCAGCAGCCTAGGATCGATCTACGAGCAGTACTTC
d_call: TRBD1; v_call: TRBV7-3; j_call: TRBJ2-2; clone_size: -; cdr3_aa: CASSLLVRATGGNTGELFF; cdr3_nt: TGTGCCAGCAGCCTACTAGTCCGGGCGACAGGGGGGAACACCGGGGAGCTGTTTTTT
d_call: -; v_call: TRBV5-4; j_call: TRBJ1-5; clone_size: -; cdr3_aa: CASSCPRDRRYSNQPQHF; cdr3_nt: TGTGCCAGCAGCTGCCCCAGGGATCGCCGATATAGCAATCAGCCCCAGCATTTT
d_call: TRBD1; v_call: TRBV12-3/TRBV12-4; j_call: TRBJ1-5; clone_size: -; cdr3_aa: CASSVDRASNQPQHF; cdr3_nt: TGTGCCAGCAGTGTTGACAGGGCTAGCAATCAGCCCCAGCATTTT
d_call: TRBD1; v_call: TRBV25-1; j_call: TRBJ1-5; clone_size: few; cdr3_aa: CASSARVTGSGQPQHF; cdr3_nt: TGTGCCAGCAGTGCTAGAGTGACAGGGTCGGGCCAGCCCCAGCATTTT
d_call: -; v_call: TRBV5-8; j_call: TRBJ2-2; clone_size: few; cdr3_aa: CASSLGGAHTGELFF; cdr3_nt: TGTGCCAGCAGCTTGGGGGGGGCCCATACCGGGGAGCTGTTTTTT
d_call: TRBD1; v_call: TRBV6-1; j_call: TRBJ2-5; clone_size: few; cdr3_aa: CASIRTGREATQYF; cdr3_nt: TGTGCCAGCATAAGGACAGGCCGAGAGGCGACCCAGTACTTC
d_call: -; v_call: TRBV5-6; j_call: TRBJ1-2; clone_size: many; cdr3_aa: CASSFNYGYTF; cdr3_nt: TGTGCCAGCAGCTTTAACTATGGCTACACCTTC
d_call: -; v_call: TRBV29-1; j_call: TRBJ1-3; clone_size: few; cdr3_aa: CSVERGPGNTIYF; cdr3_nt: TGCAGCGTTGAACGGGGGCCTGGAAACACCATATATTTT
d_call: -; v_call: TRBV20-1; j_call: TRBJ1-4; clone_size: -; cdr3_aa: CSARELGGGVEKLFF; cdr3_nt: TGCAGTGCTAGAGAGTTAGGGGGTGGCGTGGAAAAACTGTTTTTT
d_call: TRBD2; v_call: TRBV7-3; j_call: TRBJ2-6; clone_size: many; cdr3_aa: CASKLGLAGDSGANVLTF; cdr3_nt: TGTGCCAGCAAATTAGGACTAGCGGGAGACTCTGGGGCCAACGTCCTGACTTTC
d_call: -; v_call: TRBV11-2; j_call: TRBJ2-5; clone_size: -; cdr3_aa: CASSFAGNQETQYF; cdr3_nt: TGTGCCAGCAGCTTCGCGGGGAACCAAGAGACCCAGTACTTC
d_call: -; v_call: TRBV7-2; j_call: TRBJ1-4; clone_size: few; cdr3_aa: CASSLSWTANEKLFF; cdr3_nt: TGTGCCAGCAGCTTGTCCTGGACAGCAAATGAAAAACTGTTTTTT
d_call: -; v_call: TRBV7-9; j_call: TRBJ2-5; clone_size: many; cdr3_aa: CASSLDPGTETQYF; cdr3_nt: TGTGCCAGCAGCTTAGATCCGGGCACGGAGACCCAGTACTTC
d_call: -; v_call: TRBV20-1; j_call: TRBJ2-3; clone_size: -; cdr3_aa: CSAAVKDTQYF; cdr3_nt: TGCAGTGCTGCCGTTAAAGATACGCAGTATTTT
d_call: -; v_call: TRBV9; j_call: TRBJ1-6; clone_size: many; cdr3_aa: CASSESGAHNSPLHF; cdr3_nt: TGTGCCAGCAGCGAGTCCGGGGCCCATAATTCACCCCTCCACTTT
d_call: TRBD2; v_call: TRBV19; j_call: TRBJ2-7; clone_size: few; cdr3_aa: CASSKSGTSGIRHEQYF; cdr3_nt: TGTGCCAGTAGTAAATCCGGGACTAGCGGGATCCGGCACGAGCAGTACTTC
d_call: TRBD1; v_call: TRBV5-1; j_call: TRBJ1-1; clone_size: many; cdr3_aa: CASSPDRGDTEAFF; cdr3_nt: TGCGCCAGCAGCCCTGACAGGGGAGACACTGAAGCTTTCTTT
d_call: -; v_call: TRBV10-3; j_call: TRBJ1-5; clone_size: many; cdr3_aa: CAISEGDSNQPQHF; cdr3_nt: TGTGCCATCAGTGAGGGAGATAGCAATCAGCCCCAGCATTTT
d_call: -; v_call: TRBV24-1; j_call: TRBJ1-4; clone_size: many; cdr3_aa: CATSDRRGGKLFF; cdr3_nt: TGTGCCACCAGTGACCGCAGGGGAGGAAAACTGTTTTTT
d_call: TRBD1; v_call: TRBV6-5; j_call: TRBJ2-5; clone_size: -; cdr3_aa: CASSLTGQGETQYF; cdr3_nt: TGTGCCAGCAGTCTCACGGGACAGGGGGAGACCCAGTACTTC
d_call: -; v_call: TRBV4-2; j_call: TRBJ2-7; clone_size: many; cdr3_aa: CASSQAQGREQYF; cdr3_nt: TGTGCCAGCAGCCAGGCACAGGGACGGGAGCAGTACTTC
d_call: -; v_call: TRBV7-8; j_call: TRBJ2-7; clone_size: many; cdr3_aa: CASSLEGLGKYEQYF; cdr3_nt: TGTGCCAGCAGCTTAGAGGGTTTGGGAAAGTACGAGCAGTACTTC